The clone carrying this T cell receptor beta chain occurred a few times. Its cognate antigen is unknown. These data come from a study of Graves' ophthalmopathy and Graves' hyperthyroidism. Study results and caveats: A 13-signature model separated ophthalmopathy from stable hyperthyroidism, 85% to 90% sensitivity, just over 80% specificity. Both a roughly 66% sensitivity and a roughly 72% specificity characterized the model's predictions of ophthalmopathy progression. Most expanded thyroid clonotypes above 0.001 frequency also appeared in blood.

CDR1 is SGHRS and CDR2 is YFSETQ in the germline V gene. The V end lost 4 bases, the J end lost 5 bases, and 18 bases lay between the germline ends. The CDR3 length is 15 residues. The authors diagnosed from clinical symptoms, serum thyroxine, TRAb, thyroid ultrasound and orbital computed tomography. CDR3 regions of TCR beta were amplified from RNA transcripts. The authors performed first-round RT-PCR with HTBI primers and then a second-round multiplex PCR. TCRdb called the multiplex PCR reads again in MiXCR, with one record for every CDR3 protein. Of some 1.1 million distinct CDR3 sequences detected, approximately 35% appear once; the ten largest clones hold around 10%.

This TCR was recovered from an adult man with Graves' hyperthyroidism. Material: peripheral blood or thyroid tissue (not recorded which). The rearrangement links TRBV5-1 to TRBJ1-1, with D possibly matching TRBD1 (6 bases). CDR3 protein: CASSKEQGGRTEAFF. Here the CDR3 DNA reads TGCGCCAGCAGCAAGGAACAGGGAGGAAGGACTGAAGCTTTCTTT.